The 10 T cell receptor beta chains below were found in one sample sequenced in a study of cytomegalovirus exposure and HLA in healthy donors. With 60 Vbeta and 13 Jbeta primers, the PCR was carried out. Assay: immunoSEQ multiplex PCR; the TCRdb copy retains only in-frame clones and omits some. The sample consists of approximately 100,000 clones, approximately 70% of them appearing once. Input material: PBMCs. The source is a woman in her 50s in good health and CMV-seronegative.

This clone was detected once. This rearrangement joins TRBV4-1 to TRBJ2-1; 7 nucleotides match TRBD1. CDR1 and CDR2 (germline): MGHRA, YSYEKL. The CDR3 runs to 14 residues. V was pared by 1 base and J by 9 bases, with 6 bases of the junction left unmatched. Here the CDR3 reads CASSQGTGVGEQFF. The CDR3 DNA follows: TGCGCCAGCAGCCAAGGAACAGGGGTCGGTGAGCAGTTCTTC.

This clone has just a few counts. This chain joins TRBV4-3 and TRBJ2-5; tentative D call: TRBD2 (6 bases). Germline CDR1 reads LGHNA; CDR2 reads YSLEER. V was pared by 1 base and J by 5 bases, with 14 bases between. This CDR3 has 15 residues. CDR3 in amino acids: CASSQGSSDVETQYF. For the CDR3, the DNA is TGCGCCAGCAGCCAAGGGTCTAGCGATGTTGAGACCCAGTACTTC.

The chain carries TRBV30 and TRBJ2-3; TRBD2 matches 12 bases. With V trimmed by 2 bases and J by 4 bases, 4 bases remained unmatched. The CDR3 consists of 15 residues. CDR1 is GTSNPN and CDR2 is SVGIG in the germline V gene (reference sequence). CDR3 coding DNA: TGTGCCTGGAGTAGGACTAGCGGGGTTGCAGATACGCAGTATTTT. This codes for CAWSRTSGVADTQYF.

The chain combines TRBV4-3 with TRBJ2-2; 10 nucleotides align to TRBD2. CDR3 length: 15 residues. CDR1 LGHNA and CDR2 YSLEER come from the germline V gene. V was pared by 4 bases and J by 7 bases, with 6 bases of the junction left unmatched. As DNA, the CDR3 is TGCGCCAGCAGCCGGACTAGCGGCGCCAACGGGGAGCTGTTTTTT. This codes for CASSRTSGANGELFF.

This clone was detected only a few times. The chain joins TRBV5-1 to TRBJ1-5, with D perhaps TRBD1 (5 bases). V was pared by 1 base and J by 0 bases, with 8 bases between. This CDR3 comprises 15 residues. Germline assignment: CDR1 SGHRS and CDR2 YFSETQ. The CDR3 here is CASSLWGDSNQPQHF. Here the CDR3 DNA reads TGCGCCAGCAGCTTGTGGGGGGATAGCAATCAGCCCCAGCATTTT.

The chain recombines TRBV28 with TRBJ2-4, with D hard to call. Germline V CDR1 and CDR2: MDHEN, SYDVKM. The CDR3 spans 14 residues. V dropped 5 bases and J dropped 9 bases, with 17 bases sitting between them. The CDR3 is CASSPRSEGSIQYF. CDR3 sequence (DNA): TGTGCCAGCAGTCCGAGGTCGGAAGGAAGCATTCAGTACTTC.

The DNA for the CDR3 is TGTGCCAGCAGACGACAGGGTCTGGACGAGCAGTACTTC. Protein: CASRRQGLDEQYF. The chain employs TRBV6-5 and TRBJ2-5; 7 bases align to TRBD1. Gene TRBJ2-7 matches the end of the DNA better, so the J call may be wrong. Germline V gene sequence: CDR1 MNHEY, CDR2 SVGAGI. This CDR3 spans 13 amino acids.

The gene calls are TRBV7-7 and TRBJ2-1, with D maybe TRBD1 (6 bases). Looked up from germline, CDR1 is SSHAT and CDR2 is FNYEAQ (reference sequence). The ends were cut back, 6 bases at V and 8 bases at J, with 14 bases in the middle. This CDR3 comprises 13 residues. The DNA of the CDR3 is TGTGCCAGCAGTTCTCATGGGGGCTATGAGCAGTTCTTC. Encoded protein: CASSSHGGYEQFF.

This chain uses TRBV18 with TRBJ2-7; the D gene is possibly TRBD1 (5 bases). The CDR3 is 13 residues long. With 2 bases removed from V and 2 bases from J, the gap between germline ends came to 7 bases. Germline loops: CDR1 KGHSH, CDR2 LQKENI. CDR3 region: CASSPGAPYEQYF. In DNA form, the CDR3 reads TGTGCCAGCTCACCAGGGGCCCCCTACGAGCAGTACTTC. The variable domain in full, with the rest retrieved from reference TRBV18 and TRBJ2-7, is NAGVMQNPRHLVRRRGQEARLRCSPMKGHSHVYWYRQLPEEGLKFMVYLQKENIIDESGMPKERFSAEFPKEGPSILRIQQVVRGDSAAYFCASSPGAPYEQYFGPGTRLTVT.

This chain joins TRBV27 and TRBJ2-3; TRBD1 is a possible D gene (6 bases). Germline V gives CDR1 MNHEY, CDR2 SMNVEV (reference sequence). This CDR3 has 14 amino acids. Between the trimmed V and J ends, which lost 3 bases and 1 base, there was a span of 8 bases. The chain's CDR3 is CASSFRQGTDTQYF. CDR3 in DNA: TGTGCCAGCAGTTTCAGACAGGGCACAGATACGCAGTATTTT.